This T cell receptor beta chain is from a study of PD-L1 blockade in urothelial cancer. Study information: Investigators checked blood 3 weeks (second dose) and 6 weeks after treatment start.

This CDR3 spans 14 amino acids. With V trimmed by 7 bases and J by 5 bases, 6 bases remained unmatched. CDR1 is SNHLY, CDR2 FYNNEI, per germline. Sequenced by immunoSEQ multiplex PCR; TCRdb stores in-frame clones only, minus some. Altogether approximately 30,000 clones are present, roughly nine tenths being singletons, with the ten largest covering 6.5% to 8%. Study observations and caveats: Lower pretreatment blood TCR clonality, under the median, predicted better survival, researchers reported. Tumor-associated TCR clones expanded more in blood at 3 weeks in patients with durable benefit.

As to time point: peripheral blood 6 weeks after treatment start. Remarks on this clone: No antigen is known for it.

The sample was PBMCs, taken around atezolizumab (anti-PD-L1) treatment. This rearrangement joins TRBV2 to TRBJ2-2; 8 bases are a match to TRBD1. The TCR originated in a man aged 80 or over with urothelial cancer. The CDR3 is CASTRTGPTGELFF. The CDR3 DNA follows: TGTGCCAGCACAAGGACAGGGCCGACCGGGGAGCTGTTTTTT.